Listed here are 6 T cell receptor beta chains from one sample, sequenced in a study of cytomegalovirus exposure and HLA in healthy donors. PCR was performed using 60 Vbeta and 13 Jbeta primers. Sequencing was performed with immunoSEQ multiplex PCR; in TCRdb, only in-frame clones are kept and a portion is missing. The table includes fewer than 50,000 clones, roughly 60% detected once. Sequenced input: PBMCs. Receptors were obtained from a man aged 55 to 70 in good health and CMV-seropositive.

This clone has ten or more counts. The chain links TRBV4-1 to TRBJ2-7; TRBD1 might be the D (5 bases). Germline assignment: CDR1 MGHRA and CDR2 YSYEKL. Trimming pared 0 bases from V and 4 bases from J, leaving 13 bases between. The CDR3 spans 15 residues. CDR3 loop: CASSQDLRGLYEQYF. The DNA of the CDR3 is TGCGCCAGCAGCCAAGATCTTAGGGGCCTTTACGAGCAGTACTTC.

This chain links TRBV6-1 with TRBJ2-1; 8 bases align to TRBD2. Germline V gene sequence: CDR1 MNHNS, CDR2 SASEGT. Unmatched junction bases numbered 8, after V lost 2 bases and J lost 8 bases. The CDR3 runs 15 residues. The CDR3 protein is CASSELGGRIHEQFF. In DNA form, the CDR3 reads TGTGCCAGCAGTGAATTAGGCGGGAGGATACATGAGCAGTTCTTC.

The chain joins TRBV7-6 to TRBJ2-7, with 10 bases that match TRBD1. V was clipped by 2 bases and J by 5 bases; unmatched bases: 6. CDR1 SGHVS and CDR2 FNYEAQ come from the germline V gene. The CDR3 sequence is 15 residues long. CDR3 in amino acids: CASSLTGTGVDEQYF. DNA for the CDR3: TGTGCCAGCAGCTTAACCGGGACAGGGGTCGACGAGCAGTACTTC. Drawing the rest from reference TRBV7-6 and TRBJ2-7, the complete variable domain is GAGVSQSPRYKVTKRGQDVALRCDPISGHVSLYWYRQALGQGPEFLTYFNYEAQQDKSGLPNDRFSAERPEGSISTLTIQRTEQRDSAMYRCASSLTGTGVDEQYFGPGTRLTVT.

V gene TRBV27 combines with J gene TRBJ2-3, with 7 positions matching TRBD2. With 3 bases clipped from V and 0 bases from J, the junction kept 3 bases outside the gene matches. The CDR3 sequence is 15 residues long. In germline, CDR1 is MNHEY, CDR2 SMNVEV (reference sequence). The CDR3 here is CASSLLRESTDTQYF. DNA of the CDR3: TGTGCCAGCAGTTTGTTGCGGGAGAGCACAGATACGCAGTATTTT.

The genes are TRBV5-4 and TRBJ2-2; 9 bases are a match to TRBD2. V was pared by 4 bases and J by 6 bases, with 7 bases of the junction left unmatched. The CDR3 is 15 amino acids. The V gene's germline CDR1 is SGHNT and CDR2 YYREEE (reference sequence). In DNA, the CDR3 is TGTGCCAGCAGCCCCGGGACTAGCTTTTCCGGGGAGCTGTTTTTT. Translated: CASSPGTSFSGELFF.

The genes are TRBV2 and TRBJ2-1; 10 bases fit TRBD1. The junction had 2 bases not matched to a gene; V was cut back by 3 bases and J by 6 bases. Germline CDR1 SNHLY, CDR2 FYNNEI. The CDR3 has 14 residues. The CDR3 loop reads CASSDGTGVNEQFF. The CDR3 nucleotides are TGTGCCAGCAGTGACGGGACAGGGGTCAATGAGCAGTTCTTC. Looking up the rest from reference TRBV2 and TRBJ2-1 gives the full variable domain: EPEVTQTPSHQVTQMGQEVILRCVPISNHLYFYWYRQILGQKVEFLVSFYNNEISEKSEIFDDQFSVERPDGSNFTLKIRSTKLEDSAMYFCASSDGTGVNEQFFGPGTRLTVL.